A single sample gave rise to the 28 T cell receptor beta chains below, sequenced in a study of blood T cell repertoires in COVID-19 (TCRdb year 2020). To prepare the library, the immunoSEQ multiplex PCR assay was applied. Drawn from immuneACCESS, this table holds only the in-frame rearrangements with V and J called that TCRdb kept. Clones are partly lost; checked studies trace under half to an unresolved V gene and leave the rest unexplained. The sample profile shows about 63,000 clones; 79% of them were found once. Roughly 32% of the sample lies in the top ten. The sequenced sample consisted of peripheral blood. The source of these receptors is a human donor in a cohort sampled during active COVID-19.

V and J are TRBV5-1 and TRBJ2-5, with D tentatively TRBD2 (5 bases). CDR1 and CDR2 (germline): SGHRS, YFSETQ. V was shortened by 0 bases and J by 4 bases, with 10 bases between the two germline ends. CDR3 length equals 14 residues. As DNA, the CDR3 is TGCGCCAGCAGCTTGGCCACGCGGGCAGAGACCCAGTACTTC. It is translated as CASSLATRAETQYF.

The chain uses TRBV7-8 and TRBJ2-7; tentative D call: TRBD1 (6 bases). Germline V gene data show CDR1 as SGHVS and CDR2 as FQNEAQ. There are 16 residues in the CDR3. Trimming cost V 7 bases and J 0 bases, with 19 bases left between them. Here the CDR3 DNA reads TGTGCCAGCACCAAAGAAAAGACAGGTACCTCCTACGAGCAGTACTTC. Translation gives CASTKEKTGTSYEQYF.

This clone appeared a few times. The chain recombines TRBV9 with TRBJ2-5, with 8 bases aligning to TRBD1. This CDR3 is 15 amino acids long. Germline V gives CDR1 SGDLS, CDR2 YYNGEE. Trimming cost V 0 bases and J 6 bases; bases outside gene matches: 7. The CDR3 loop reads CASSVGWDRTKTQYF. Here the CDR3 DNA reads TGTGCCAGCAGCGTAGGATGGGACAGGACAAAGACCCAGTACTTC.

The chain couples TRBV30 to TRBJ2-7; D might be TRBD1 (6 bases). V lost 4 bases, J lost 6 bases, and 13 bases lay in between. CDR1 and CDR2 from the germline V gene are GTSNPN and SVGIG (reference sequence). The CDR3 has 12 residues. In DNA, the CDR3 is TGTGCCTGGACCATAGGGGGTTTCGAGCAGTACTTC. It codes for CAWTIGGFEQYF.

This clone has a handful of counts. The chain uses TRBV7-2 and TRBJ2-7, with 10 bases matching TRBD1. Germline CDR1 SGHTA, CDR2 FQGNSA. The CDR3 totals 15 residues. V lost 1 base to trimming and J lost 2 bases; unmatched junction nucleotides: 2. The CDR3 loop is CASSLVGQGTYEQYF. DNA for the CDR3: TGTGCCAGCAGCTTAGTGGGACAGGGGACCTACGAGCAGTACTTC.

V usage is TRBV18 and J usage is TRBJ1-2; 9 nucleotides agree with TRBD1. V was pared by 5 bases and J by 7 bases, with 5 bases of the junction left unmatched. Germline loops: CDR1 KGHSH, CDR2 LQKENI. The CDR3 loop spans 13 amino acids. The CDR3 bases are TGTGCCAGCTCAGCCGGGACAGGGTCTGGCTACACCTTC. Translation gives CASSAGTGSGYTF.

The rearrangement uses TRBV5-1 and TRBJ2-1; a possible D gene is TRBD2 (6 bases). The CDR3 runs 16 residues. V was trimmed by 4 bases and J by 0 bases, leaving 14 bases between them. The germline gives CDR1 SGHRS, CDR2 YFSETQ. This CDR3 reads CASSTGVTDSYNEQFF. Here the CDR3 DNA reads TGCGCCAGCAGCACGGGGGTGACGGACTCCTACAATGAGCAGTTCTTC. The variable domain in full, with the rest retrieved from reference TRBV5-1 and TRBJ2-1, is KAGVTQTPRYLIKTRGQQVTLSCSPISGHRSVSWYQQTPGQGLQFLFEYFSETQRNKGNFPGRFSGRQFSNSRSEMNVSTLELGDSALYLCASSTGVTDSYNEQFFGPGTRLTVL.

CDR3 DNA: TGTGCCAGCAGCGTAGAAGGGGGTACGTACACTGAAGCTTTCTTT. This translates into CASSVEGGTYTEAFF. The chain is built from TRBV9 and TRBJ1-1; tentative D call: TRBD1 (6 bases). This CDR3 is 15 amino acids long. V gave up 0 bases and J gave up 3 bases, with 12 bases separating them. Germline loops: CDR1 SGDLS, CDR2 YYNGEE.

This chain links TRBV30 with TRBJ1-6; D is perhaps TRBD1 (5 bases). Germline-derived CDR1 and CDR2 are GTSNPN and SVGIG (reference sequence). Trimming shortened V by 3 bases and J by 15 bases, and 18 bases separated the two germline ends. CDR3 length equals 13 residues. CDR3 sequence (DNA): TGTGCCTGGAGCCGCCGGGCAGGGTTAAGCCTCCACTTT. This gives the protein CAWSRRAGLSLHF.

V gene TRBV7-6 combines with J gene TRBJ2-3; 10 bases align to TRBD2. There are 15 residues in the CDR3. Germline CDR1 is SGHVS and CDR2 is FNYEAQ. Trimming at V came to 1 base and at J to 6 bases, leaving 4 bases not matched to a gene. As DNA, the CDR3 is TGTGCCAGCAGCTTAGGAACTAGCGGGAAGGATACGCAGTATTTT. Its translation: CASSLGTSGKDTQYF.

This rearrangement joins TRBV6-5 to TRBJ1-5; D gene uncertain. This CDR3 spans 14 amino acids. With 2 bases removed from V and 0 bases from J, the gap between germline ends came to 5 bases. CDR1 and CDR2 from the germline V gene are MNHEY and SVGAGI. CDR3 in DNA: TGTGCCAGCAGTTACAGCTCTAGCAATCAGCCCCAGCATTTT. Its protein is CASSYSSSNQPQHF.

The CDR3 coding sequence is TGTGCCAGCAGTGACCCCGGGGTCGGGACTAGCGGCATCAATGAGCAGTTCTTC. It is translated as CASSDPGVGTSGINEQFF. V and J are TRBV25-1 and TRBJ2-1; 11 nucleotides match TRBD2. Germline CDR1 and CDR2: MGHDK and SYGVNS. The ends lost 3 bases at V and 6 bases at J; junction bases unmatched: 13. This CDR3 has 18 amino acids.

This sequence joins TRBV5-5 and TRBJ1-1, with 9 bases matching TRBD1. CDR3 size: 16 residues. The germline V gene encodes CDR1 SGHKS and CDR2 YYEKEE (reference sequence). The V segment lost 6 bases and the J segment 4 bases; nucleotides outside the gene matches: 13. The CDR3 sequence is CASTISMDRGTTEAFF. The CDR3 DNA follows: TGTGCCAGCACCATAAGCATGGACAGGGGTACCACTGAAGCTTTCTTT.

As for this clone: Other DNA sequences within the sample encode an identical CDR3. The rearrangement joins TRBV28 to TRBJ1-1; TRBD1 is a possible D gene (5 bases). The CDR3 runs 15 residues. Germline CDR1 is MDHEN and CDR2 is SYDVKM. V lost 6 bases to trimming and J lost 1 base, with 15 bases between them. The CDR3 DNA reads as TGTGCCAGCAGATCAGCGGAGGGACGGAACACTGAAGCTTTCTTT. Residues: CASRSAEGRNTEAFF.

CDR3 bases: TGTGCCAGCAGTCCGAGACTAGCCATTCAGTACTTC. Its translation: CASSPRLAIQYF. The rearrangement uses TRBV6-2 or TRBV6-3 and TRBJ2-4; 7 bases fit TRBD2. J was trimmed by 9 bases and V by 5 bases; bases with no gene match: 4. CDR3 size: 12 residues. The germline gives CDR1 MNHEY, CDR2 SVGEGT.

The rearrangement uses TRBV19 and TRBJ1-4, with D uncertain. The ends were cut back, 5 bases at V and 2 bases at J, with 6 bases in the middle. The V gene's germline CDR1 is LNHDA and CDR2 SQIVND (reference sequence). The CDR3 runs to 13 residues. CDR3 protein: CASSGETNEKLFF. The CDR3, as DNA: TGTGCCAGTAGTGGAGAGACTAATGAAAAACTGTTTTTT.

In its sample, this clone was seen once. The V gene is TRBV29-1, the J gene TRBJ1-1, with 10 nucleotides matching TRBD1. The CDR3 runs to 14 residues. From germline, CDR1 is SQVTM and CDR2 ANQGSEA. Trimming took 8 bases from V and 2 from J; bases not matched to a gene: 8. The chain's CDR3 is CSFMTGGPNTEAFF. The CDR3 coding sequence is TGCAGCTTCATGACAGGGGGCCCTAACACTGAAGCTTTCTTT.

The DNA of the CDR3 is TGTGCCAGCAGCTCCACCGGGACTTTCACAGATACGCAGTATTTT. Protein: CASSSTGTFTDTQYF. This chain uses TRBV7-9 with TRBJ2-3; TRBD2 might be the D (6 bases). CDR1 and CDR2 (germline): SEHNR, FQNEAQ (reference sequence). The CDR3 spans 15 residues. Trimming stripped 4 bases from V and 2 bases from J, with 13 bases between.

The genes are TRBV5-1 and TRBJ1-2; 10 bases agree with TRBD1. J was trimmed by 4 bases and V by 3 bases; bases with no gene match: 6. In germline, CDR1 is SGHRS, CDR2 YFSETQ. The CDR3 has 15 residues. CDR3 amino acids: CASSSGQGEVYGYTF. The CDR3 DNA is TGCGCCAGCAGCTCCGGACAGGGGGAAGTCTATGGCTACACCTTC.

This clone occurred once. The J gene is TRBJ1-5, the V gene TRBV24-1, with a possible D match to TRBD1 (5 bases). CDR3 length: 15 residues. Germline assignment: CDR1 KGHDR and CDR2 SFDVKD. V gave up 2 bases and J gave up 6 bases, with 13 bases separating them. DNA of the CDR3: TGTGCCACCAGTGATTGGAGAGTGGGGGGTCAGCCCCAGCATTTT. Translation: CATSDWRVGGQPQHF.

The J gene is TRBJ2-2, the V gene TRBV9, with a possible D match to TRBD2 (6 bases). V was pared by 4 bases and J by 6 bases, with 19 bases between. The CDR3 is 16 residues long. Germline V CDR1 and CDR2: SGDLS, YYNGEE. The chain's CDR3 is CASSFTGTRAAGELFF. In DNA, the CDR3 is TGTGCCAGCAGCTTTACCGGGACTCGAGCCGCCGGGGAGCTGTTTTTT.

V usage is TRBV28 and J usage is TRBJ2-2; D possibly corresponds to TRBD2 (6 bases). In germline, CDR1 is MDHEN, CDR2 SYDVKM. V was cut by 8 bases and J by 9 bases, with 25 bases left in between. This CDR3 region has 16 residues. The CDR3 DNA sequence: TGTGCCAGCGGGGGGATGACAGCGCCCCAAGGGAGGGAGCTGTTTTTT. Protein sequence: CASGGMTAPQGRELFF. Variable domain in full (rest from reference TRBV28 and TRBJ2-2): DVKVTQSSRYLVKRTGEKVFLECVQDMDHENMFWYRQDPGLGLRLIYFSYDVKMKEKGDIPEGYSVSREKKERFSLILESASTNQTSMYLCASGGMTAPQGRELFFGEGSRLTVL.

The chain uses TRBV7-8 and TRBJ1-5, with D uncertain. Germline assignment: CDR1 SGHVS and CDR2 FQNEAQ. Between the trimmed V and J ends, which lost 2 bases and 8 bases, there was a span of 10 bases. The CDR3 has 13 amino acids. CDR3 sequence: CASSLTSVEPQHF. The CDR3, as DNA: TGTGCCAGCAGCTTAACGTCGGTGGAGCCCCAGCATTTT.

The gene calls are TRBV7-3 and TRBJ2-1, with TRBD2 identical over 7 bases. Trimming removed 6 bases from V and 0 bases from J; junction bases left unmatched: 5. Germline CDR1 reads SGHTA; CDR2 reads FQGTGA. This CDR3 is built from 15 residues. The CDR3: CASRASGSSYNEQFF. The CDR3 DNA follows: TGTGCCAGCAGGGCTAGCGGTAGCTCCTACAATGAGCAGTTCTTC.

This clone was recorded a few times. The J gene is TRBJ2-2, the V gene TRBV19; D might be TRBD2 (6 bases). Trimming left V 6 bases short and J 5 bases short, with 10 bases between. This CDR3 is built from 13 residues. Germline CDR1 is LNHDA and CDR2 is SQIVND (reference sequence). CDR3 DNA sequence: TGTGCCAGTAGGGTTGGGGGGACCGGGGAGCTGTTTTTT. This encodes CASRVGGTGELFF.

In this sample, this clone turned up once. This sequence joins TRBV2 and TRBJ2-1; 9 nucleotides line up with TRBD2. The CDR3 extends over 16 amino acids. Germline CDR1 SNHLY, CDR2 FYNNEI. The junction had 8 bases not matched to a gene; V was cut back by 4 bases and J by 4 bases. CDR3 sequence: CASSGSTSGSYNEQFF. The CDR3 DNA follows: TGTGCCAGCAGTGGCTCGACTAGCGGTTCATACAATGAGCAGTTCTTC.

V and J are TRBV10-3 and TRBJ1-3; no definite D call. The CDR3 is made up of 14 amino acids. Germline CDR1 ENHRY, CDR2 SYGVKD. Trimming removed 6 bases from V and 2 bases from J, with 11 bases in between. Written as DNA, the CDR3 is TGTGCCATCAGGGCCGACAATGCTGGAAACACCATATATTTT. It codes for CAIRADNAGNTIYF.

The chain uses TRBV7-6 and TRBJ1-1, with a tentative D call TRBD1 (6 bases). Trimming pared 2 bases from V and 1 base from J, leaving 14 bases between. This CDR3 is 16 amino acids long. Germline V CDR1 and CDR2: SGHVS, FNYEAQ. The CDR3 here is CASSLTHQGRNTEAFF. The CDR3 region has the DNA TGTGCCAGCAGCTTAACCCACCAGGGGAGGAACACTGAAGCTTTCTTT.